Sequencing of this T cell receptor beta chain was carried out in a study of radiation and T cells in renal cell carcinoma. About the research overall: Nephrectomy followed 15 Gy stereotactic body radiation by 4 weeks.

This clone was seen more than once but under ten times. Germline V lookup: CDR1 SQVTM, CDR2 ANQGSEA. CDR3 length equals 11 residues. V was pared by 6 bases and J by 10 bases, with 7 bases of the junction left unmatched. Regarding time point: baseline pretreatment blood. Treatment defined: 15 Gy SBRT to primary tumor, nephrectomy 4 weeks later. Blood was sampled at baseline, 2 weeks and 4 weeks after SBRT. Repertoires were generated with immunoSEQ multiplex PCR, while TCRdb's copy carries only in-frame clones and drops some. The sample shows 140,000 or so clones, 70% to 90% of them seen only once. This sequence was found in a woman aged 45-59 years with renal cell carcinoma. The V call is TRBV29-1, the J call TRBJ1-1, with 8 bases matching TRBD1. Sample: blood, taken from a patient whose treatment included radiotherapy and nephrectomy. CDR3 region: CSVAGGRGAFF. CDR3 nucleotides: TGCAGCGTAGCAGGGGGCCGGGGAGCTTTCTTT.